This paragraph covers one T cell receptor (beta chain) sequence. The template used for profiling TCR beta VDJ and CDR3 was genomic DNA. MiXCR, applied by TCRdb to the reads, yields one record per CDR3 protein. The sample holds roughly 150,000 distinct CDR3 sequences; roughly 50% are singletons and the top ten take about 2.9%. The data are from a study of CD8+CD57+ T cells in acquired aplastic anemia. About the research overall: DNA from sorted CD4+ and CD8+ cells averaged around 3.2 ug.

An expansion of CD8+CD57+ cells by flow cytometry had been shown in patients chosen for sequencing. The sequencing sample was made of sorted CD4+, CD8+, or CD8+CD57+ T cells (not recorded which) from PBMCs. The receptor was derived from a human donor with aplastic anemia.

This chain's CDR3 is CASSVVRSDTQYF. The CDR3 nucleotides read TGTGCCAGCAGCGTAGTGAGGTCAGATACGCAGTATTTT. V usage is TRBV9 and J usage is TRBJ2-3; D gene uncertain. The CDR3 contains 13 residues. Trimming took 0 bases from V and 4 from J, leaving 6 bases between them. Germline values: CDR1 SGDLS, CDR2 YYNGEE.